The 26 T cell receptor beta chains reported below all come from one sample, sequenced in a study of shared clonotypes between healthy human individuals. Profiling relied on immunoSEQ multiplex PCR, and the TCRdb table lists in-frame clones only, not all of them. This table holds about 710,000 clones, around four fifths found once. Sequencing was done on a sample of memory CD4+ T cells sorted from blood. The sample's subset: CD45RA-negative fraction. These receptors originate from a woman aged 25 to 39 in good health.

The chain is built from TRBV19 and TRBJ2-1, with unresolved D. Between the trimmed V and J ends, which lost 7 bases and 9 bases, there was a span of 19 bases. The CDR3 is 14 amino acids. The V gene's germline CDR1 is LNHDA and CDR2 SQIVND (reference sequence). The CDR3, as DNA: TGTGCCAGTACCATGGGTATGGATCACGCTGAGCAGTTCTTC. Residues: CASTMGMDHAEQFF.

This chain connects TRBV5-6 to TRBJ1-3; D not certain. CDR1 and CDR2 (germline): SGHDT, YYEEEE. The CDR3 totals 15 residues. V shed 1 base and J shed 3 bases, with 11 bases lying between them. The DNA for the CDR3 is TGTGCCAGCAGCTTGTGGAGCGCAGGTGGAAACACCATATATTTT. This gives the protein CASSLWSAGGNTIYF.

The chain couples TRBV6-6 to TRBJ2-2; no clear D gene. Germline CDR1 and CDR2: MNHNY and SVGAGI (reference sequence). Deletions cut 2 bases from V and 4 bases from J, with 11 bases between. This CDR3 comprises 15 residues. CDR3 nucleotides: TGTGCCAGCAGTTACGGTCGCGGACCCACCGGGGAGCTGTTTTTT. Protein sequence: CASSYGRGPTGELFF.

The chain employs TRBV28 and TRBJ2-7, with 7 bases aligning to TRBD1. The CDR3 has 15 residues. The junction had 7 bases not matched to a gene; V was cut back by 2 bases and J by 3 bases. Germline CDR1 and CDR2: MDHEN and SYDVKM. The CDR3 bases are TGTGCCAGCAGTTTAAGACAGGGAGTAATCTACGAGCAGTACTTC. Encoded protein: CASSLRQGVIYEQYF.

The chain combines TRBV6-1 with TRBJ1-2; D unclear. There are 13 residues in the CDR3. V was trimmed by 3 bases and J by 7 bases, leaving 12 bases between them. Per germline, CDR1 MNHNS and CDR2 SASEGT. The CDR3 bases are TGTGCCAGCAGTGACGAGGGAGAAGGTGGCTACACCTTC. It yields the protein CASSDEGEGGYTF.

The gene calls are TRBV14 and TRBJ2-2; D possibly corresponds to TRBD2 (6 bases). The CDR3 consists of 15 residues. V lost 6 bases and J lost 2, with 13 bases in between. Germline V gene lookup returns CDR1 SGHDN and CDR2 FVKESK. In nucleotides, the CDR3 is TGTGCCAGCAGGTCGGGACTTTCTAACACCGGGGAGCTGTTTTTT. Its protein is CASRSGLSNTGELFF.

The chain links TRBV11-3 to TRBJ2-5; weak D call: TRBD2 (5 bases). With 3 bases removed from V and 2 bases from J, the gap between germline ends came to 16 bases. Germline CDR1 reads SGHNT; CDR2 reads YENEEA. The CDR3 is made up of 16 amino acids. CDR3 residues: CASSFGRGAGQETQYF. The CDR3 bases are TGTGCCAGCAGCTTCGGTCGGGGAGCAGGTCAAGAGACCCAGTACTTC.

This chain connects TRBV9 to TRBJ2-1; 9 positions match TRBD2. Unmatched junction bases numbered 13, after V lost 5 bases and J lost 7 bases. The CDR3 runs to 16 residues. Germline-derived CDR1 and CDR2 are SGDLS and YYNGEE. CDR3 DNA: TGTGCCAGCAGAGGAGTCGGCGGGAGGGCCGGGAATGAGCAGTTCTTC. This encodes CASRGVGGRAGNEQFF.

This rearrangement joins TRBV5-1 to TRBJ1-6; D is unresolved. The CDR3 is made up of 16 amino acids. Per the germline V gene, CDR1 is SGHRS and CDR2 is YFSETQ. V gave up 0 bases and J gave up 4 bases, with 11 bases separating them. CDR3 residues: CASSLAGNTYNSPLHF. The CDR3 region has the DNA TGCGCCAGCAGCTTGGCTGGGAATACGTATAATTCACCCCTCCACTTT.

The V and J genes are TRBV30 and TRBJ2-5; 8 bases agree with TRBD1. After removal of 2 bases from V and 5 bases from J, the junction contained 4 bases not matched to a gene. The CDR3 is made up of 13 amino acids. In germline, CDR1 is GTSNPN, CDR2 SVGIG (reference sequence). As DNA, the CDR3 is TGTGCCTGGAGTCTTAGGACAGGGGAGACCCAGTACTTC. Protein: CAWSLRTGETQYF.

The chain has TRBV11-2 and TRBJ2-3, with D possibly being TRBD1 (5 bases). V gave up 5 bases and J gave up 5 bases, with 17 bases separating them. CDR3 length equals 15 residues. Germline assignment: CDR1 SGHAT and CDR2 FQNNGV. CDR3 nucleotides: TGTGCCAGCAGCCCCCAGGACCAGGGTCTAGATACGCAGTATTTT. Protein product: CASSPQDQGLDTQYF.

As for this clone: A single base separates this from a much larger clone, so it may be a read error. This sample includes further DNA sequences coding for the same CDR3. V is TRBV5-1 and J is TRBJ1-3, with 7 bases that match TRBD1. The CDR3 runs to 14 residues. Germline values: CDR1 SGHRS, CDR2 YFSETQ. V trimming: 4 bases; J trimming: 3 bases; junction bases outside the gene matches: 4. The CDR3 coding sequence is TGCGCCAGCAGCGCGGGGACAGATGGAAACACCATATATTTT. It encodes CASSAGTDGNTIYF.

The chain couples TRBV4-1 to TRBJ2-1; D perhaps matches TRBD1 (5 bases). Trimming removed 0 bases from V and 6 bases from J, with 6 bases in between. The CDR3 consists of 13 residues. Germline lookup yields CDR1 MGHRA and CDR2 YSYEKL. CDR3 DNA: TGCGCCAGCAGCCAAGAAGGGGCCAATGAGCAGTTCTTC. It encodes CASSQEGANEQFF.

The V call is TRBV10-2, the J call TRBJ2-7; 12 bases fit TRBD2. J gave up 2 bases and V 4 bases, and 0 bases lay outside the gene matches. The CDR3 contains 14 residues. Germline V gene sequence: CDR1 WSHSY, CDR2 SAAADI. CDR3 protein: CASSGLAGAYEQYF. The DNA of the CDR3 is TGCGCCAGCAGTGGACTAGCGGGAGCCTACGAGCAGTACTTC.

This sequence joins TRBV19 and TRBJ2-5, with D tentatively TRBD2 (6 bases). Germline V CDR1 and CDR2: LNHDA, SQIVND (reference sequence). V was clipped by 3 bases and J by 5 bases, with 13 bases between them. The CDR3 runs to 14 residues. The CDR3 region is CASSMSTGRETQYF. CDR3 in DNA: TGTGCCAGTAGTATGTCCACGGGGAGGGAGACCCAGTACTTC.

The chain couples TRBV18 to TRBJ2-1, with TRBD2 matching 15 bases. Germline trimming cut 5 bases from V and 3 bases from J; bases unmatched to any gene: 2. CDR3 size: 16 residues. Per germline, CDR1 KGHSH and CDR2 LQKENI. In nucleotides, the CDR3 is TGTGCCAGCTCAGAGGGACTAGCGGGAGGCTACAATGAGCAGTTCTTC. This translates into CASSEGLAGGYNEQFF.

The rearrangement links TRBV7-9 to TRBJ2-3; maybe TRBD2 (6 bases). With 5 bases removed from V and 4 bases from J, the gap between germline ends came to 13 bases. This CDR3 is 14 amino acids long. Germline values: CDR1 SEHNR, CDR2 FQNEAQ (reference sequence). CDR3 amino acids: CASSQRETADTQYF. Here the CDR3 DNA reads TGTGCCAGCAGCCAACGGGAGACCGCAGATACGCAGTATTTT.

The V and J genes are TRBV5-8 and TRBJ1-5; tentatively, D is TRBD1 (5 bases). The CDR3 has 13 residues. The V and J ends lost 1 base and 4 bases respectively, with 6 bases between them. Germline V CDR1 and CDR2: SGHTS, YDEGEE. CDR3 nucleotide sequence: TGTGCCAGCAGCTTGCGGGGGAATCAGCCCCAGCATTTT. The encoded protein is CASSLRGNQPQHF. The full variable domain, in which reference TRBV5-8 and TRBJ1-5 provide the parts outside the CDR3, is EAGVTQSPTHLIKTRGQQATLRCSPISGHTSVYWYQQALGLGLQFLLWYDEGEERNRGNFPPRFSGRQFPNYSSELNVNALELEDSALYLCASSLRGNQPQHFGDGTRLSIL.

The V call is TRBV21-1, the J call TRBJ2-1; the table calls TRBD2, which could not be checked here. TRBV21-1 is annotated as a pseudogene. This CDR3 has 15 amino acids. CDR3 nucleotide sequence: TGTGCCAGCAGCATACGGACTAGCGGATACAATGAGCAGTTCTTC. This gives the protein CASSIRTSGYNEQFF.

The count of this clone is one. The J gene is TRBJ2-5, the V gene TRBV27; D might be TRBD1 (5 bases). Deletions cut 1 base from V and 2 bases from J, with 8 bases between. CDR1 and CDR2 from the germline V gene are MNHEY and SMNVEV (reference sequence). The CDR3 contains 14 residues. The CDR3 DNA sequence: TGTGCCAGCAGTTTATTAGGGGATCAAGAGACCCAGTACTTC. Protein: CASSLLGDQETQYF.

The chain couples TRBV27 to TRBJ1-1; no firm D call. Germline V lookup: CDR1 MNHEY, CDR2 SMNVEV (reference sequence). The CDR3 covers 15 residues. V was clipped by 4 bases and J by 1 base, with 13 bases between them. The CDR3: CASSSILDGNTEAFF. CDR3 nucleotide sequence: TGTGCCAGCAGTTCAATACTTGACGGGAACACTGAAGCTTTCTTT.

This rearrangement joins TRBV29-1 to TRBJ1-1, with D hard to call. CDR3 size: 13 residues. Trimming cost V 2 bases and J 2 bases, with 9 bases left between them. CDR1 and CDR2 from the germline V gene are SQVTM and ANQGSEA. CDR3 in amino acids: CSVEHGINTEAFF. CDR3 bases: TGCAGCGTTGAACATGGAATAAACACTGAAGCTTTCTTT.

CDR3 protein: CASSLRTSGRGEQYF. CDR3 DNA: TGTGCCAGCAGTTTACGGACTAGCGGGAGAGGCGAGCAGTACTTC. The chain employs TRBV27 and TRBJ2-7, with 13 nucleotides matching TRBD2. CDR3 size: 15 residues. V lost 2 bases, J lost 6 bases, and 4 bases stayed unmatched. CDR1 is MNHEY, CDR2 SMNVEV, per germline (reference sequence).

V is TRBV6-1 and J is TRBJ1-2, with D hard to call. V lost 5 bases and J 2 bases, leaving 9 bases between the germline ends. Per germline, CDR1 MNHNS and CDR2 SASEGT. The CDR3 consists of 13 residues. CDR3 coding DNA: TGTGCCAGCAGTCAATCAGGAAACTATGGCTACACCTTC. Protein product: CASSQSGNYGYTF.

The V and J genes are TRBV7-9 and TRBJ2-3, with D unresolved. The CDR3 is 10 amino acids. With 5 bases removed from V and 5 bases from J, the gap between germline ends came to 2 bases. CDR1 and CDR2 (germline): SEHNR, FQNEAQ (reference sequence). The CDR3 here is CASSEDTQYF. The CDR3 bases are TGTGCCAGCAGCGAAGATACGCAGTATTTT. The whole variable domain, filled in from reference TRBV7-9 and TRBJ2-3, reads DTGVSQNPRHKITKRGQNVTFRCDPISEHNRLYWYRQTLGQGPEFLTYFQNEAQLEKSRLLSDRFSAERPKGSFSTLEIQRTEQGDSAMYLCASSEDTQYFGPGTRLTVL.

The rearrangement uses TRBV5-5 and TRBJ2-5; 8 bases match TRBD2. In germline, CDR1 is SGHKS, CDR2 YYEKEE (reference sequence). This CDR3 has 17 amino acids. V lost 0 bases and J lost 2; bases outside the gene matches: 9. CDR3 loop: CASSLVVLLAVQETQYF. The CDR3 DNA follows: TGTGCCAGCAGCTTGGTAGTTTTACTAGCGGTACAAGAGACCCAGTACTTC.